Given below is one T cell receptor (beta chain) in context. The target antigen is unknown. One end of the junction is discordant with germline, which a read error may explain. A second PCR, run for about 7 to 11 cycles, used a sample-barcoded 5' primer plus a J-beta primer mix. TCRdb itself ran the 5' RACE reads through MiXCR, one entry per CDR3 protein. The sample contains 700,000 to 850,000 distinct CDR3 sequences, roughly 40% of which appear only once. This sample is drawn from a study of blood T cells in healthy people across ages. CDR1 is MDHEN, CDR2 SYDVKM, per germline. This CDR3 has 16 residues. Study conclusions and caveats: Diversity was higher, and naive CD4+ cells more numerous, in long-lived donors than in aged donors.

The receptor was derived from a man aged 18 to 29 in good health. The chain uses TRBV28 and TRBJ2-5, with D perhaps TRBD1 (5 bases). Input material: blood. The CDR3 protein is CASSLGDSKYQGTQYF. CDR3 sequence (DNA): TGTGCCAGCAGTTTAGGAGACAGCAAGTACCAAGGGACCCAGTACTTC.